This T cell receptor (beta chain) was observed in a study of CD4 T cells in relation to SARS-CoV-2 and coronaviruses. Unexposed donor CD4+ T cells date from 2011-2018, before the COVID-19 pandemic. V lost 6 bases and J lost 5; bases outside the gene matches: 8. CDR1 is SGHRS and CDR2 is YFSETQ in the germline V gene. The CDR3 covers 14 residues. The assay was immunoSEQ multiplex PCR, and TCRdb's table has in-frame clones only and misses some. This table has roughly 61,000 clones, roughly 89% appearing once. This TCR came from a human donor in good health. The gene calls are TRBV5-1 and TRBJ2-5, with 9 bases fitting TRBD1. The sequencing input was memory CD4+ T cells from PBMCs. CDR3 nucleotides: TGCGCCAGCATACAGGGGGCATTAGGGGAGACCCAGTACTTC. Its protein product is CASIQGALGETQYF. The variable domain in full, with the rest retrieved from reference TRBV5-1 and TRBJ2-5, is KAGVTQTPRYLIKTRGQQVTLSCSPISGHRSVSWYQQTPGQGLQFLFEYFSETQRNKGNFPGRFSGRQFSNSRSEMNVSTLELGDSALYLCASIQGALGETQYFGPGTRLLVL.